The text below deals with one TCR beta chain. What it recognizes is unknown. The data originate from a study of graft-versus-host responses after intestinal transplantation. General observations from the study: Some patients had graft-donor T cell macrochimerism, and their allografts showed high graft-versus-host to host-versus-graft clonal ratios. Declines in HvG clones occurring early post-transplant were associated with peak circulating GvH clone levels.

The protocol was immunoSEQ multiplex PCR, while the TCRdb copy is restricted to in-frame clones and leaves out a portion. The sample consists of 95,000 to 150,000 clones, 85% to 95% of them appearing once. Germline V CDR1 and CDR2: SGDLS, YYNGEE. The CDR3 length is 15 residues. Trimming stripped 3 bases from V and 7 bases from J, with 17 bases between. This sequence joins TRBV9 and TRBJ2-1, with a weak D call TRBD2 (6 bases). This clonotype was obtained from a human donor who received an intestinal transplant. The sequenced sample was unstimulated CD8+ T cells sorted from spleen or lymph node cells, obtained before intestinal transplant. This CDR3 reads CASSAKRADGNEQFF. DNA for the CDR3: TGTGCCAGCAGCGCGAAGCGGGCCGACGGGAATGAGCAGTTCTTC.